The clone carrying this TCR beta chain was seen once. Assay: immunoSEQ multiplex PCR; the TCRdb copy retains only in-frame clones and omits some. The sample includes approximately 110,000 clones, about 89% of them seen just once. This record comes from a study of control samples from healthy donors and cancer patients. V lost 3 bases, J lost 7 bases, and 6 bases lay in between. This CDR3 spans 12 amino acids. The J gene is TRBJ2-2, the V gene TRBV12-3 or TRBV12-4; D uncertain. This TCR derives from a woman aged 50 to 65 in good health. The sequenced sample was blood. CDR3 region: CASSFHVGELFF. The CDR3 bases are TGTGCCAGCAGTTTTCATGTCGGGGAGCTGTTTTTT.